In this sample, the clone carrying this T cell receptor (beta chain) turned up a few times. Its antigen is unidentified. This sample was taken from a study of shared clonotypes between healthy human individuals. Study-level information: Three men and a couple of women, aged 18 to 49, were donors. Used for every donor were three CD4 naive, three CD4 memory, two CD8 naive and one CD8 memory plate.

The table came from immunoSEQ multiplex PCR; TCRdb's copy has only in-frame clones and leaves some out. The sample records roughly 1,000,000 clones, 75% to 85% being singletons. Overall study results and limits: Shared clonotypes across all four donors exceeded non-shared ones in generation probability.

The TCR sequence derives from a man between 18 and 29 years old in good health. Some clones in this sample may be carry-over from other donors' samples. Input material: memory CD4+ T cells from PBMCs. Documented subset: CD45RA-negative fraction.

The CDR3 DNA reads TGTGCCAGCTCACCAGGACGGGGGATGAACACTGAAGCTTTCTTT. Translated, it gives CASSPGRGMNTEAFF. V gene TRBV18 combines with J gene TRBJ1-1, with a tentative D call TRBD1 (5 bases). Looked up from germline, CDR1 is KGHSH and CDR2 is LQKENI. Trimming left V 2 bases short and J 0 bases short, with 10 bases between. The CDR3 runs to 15 residues.